This entry concerns a single TCR beta chain. This sample is drawn from a study of blood T cell repertoires in COVID-19. Overall study: The origin of the acute and convalescent COVID-19 samples was the United States, Italy and Spain. The cDNA or gDNA used as material had been derived from T cells, B-cell-depleted T cells, or PBMCs.

In the source study's methods: Scientists estimated how many nucleated cells there were by amplifying reference gene primers. Only in-frame clones appear in the TCRdb table, and some are missing; sequencing was by immunoSEQ multiplex PCR. V and J calls and clone size come straight from that table; D and trimming were deduced from the DNA. Here the sample spans 170,000 or so clones, almost 85% being singletons. The TCR comes from a man aged 18 to 30 with active or convalescent COVID-19. The sequenced sample was peripheral blood.

CDR3 in amino acids: CASSDIVASYNEQFF. For the CDR3, the DNA is TGTGCCAGCAGCGATATAGTCGCCTCCTACAATGAGCAGTTCTTC. This chain joins TRBV9 and TRBJ2-1; D is uncertain. With 3 bases removed from V and 0 bases from J, the gap between germline ends came to 10 bases. The CDR3 has 15 residues. Germline CDR1 SGDLS, CDR2 YYNGEE.